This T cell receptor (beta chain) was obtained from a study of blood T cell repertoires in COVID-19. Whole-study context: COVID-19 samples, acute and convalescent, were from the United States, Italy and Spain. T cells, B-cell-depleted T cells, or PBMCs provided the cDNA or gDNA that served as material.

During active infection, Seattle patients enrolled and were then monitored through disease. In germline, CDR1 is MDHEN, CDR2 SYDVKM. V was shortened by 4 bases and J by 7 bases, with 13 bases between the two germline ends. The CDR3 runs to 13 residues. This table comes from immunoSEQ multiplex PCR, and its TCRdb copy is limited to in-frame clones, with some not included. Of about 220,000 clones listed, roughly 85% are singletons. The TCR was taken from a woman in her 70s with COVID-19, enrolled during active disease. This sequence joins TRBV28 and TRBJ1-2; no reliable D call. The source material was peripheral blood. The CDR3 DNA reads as TGTGCCAGCAGTTCCTTCCCTTCTAGTGGCTACACCTTC. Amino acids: CASSSFPSSGYTF.